This TCR beta chain is from a study of blood T cell repertoires in COVID-19. Overall study: Some COVID-19 samples were acute and others convalescent; all came from the United States, Italy and Spain.

This clone was seen more than once but under ten times. In germline, CDR1 is MNHEY, CDR2 SMNVEV (reference sequence). CDR3 size: 15 residues. V lost 2 bases and J lost 3, with 13 bases in between. Profiling relied on immunoSEQ multiplex PCR, and the TCRdb table lists in-frame clones only, not all of them. The table lists approximately 240,000 clones, approximately 81% of them singletons. The TCR sequence derives from a woman in her sixties or seventies who had recovered from COVID-19. The sequenced material came from peripheral blood. The chain links TRBV27 to TRBJ1-1; D is unclear. In DNA form, the CDR3 reads TGTGCCAGCAGTTTAGGTCGGGGTCTAGACACTGAAGCTTTCTTT. The encoded protein is CASSLGRGLDTEAFF.